Shown below are 8 T cell receptor beta chains from a single sample sequenced in a study of regulatory T cells in long-lasting Graves disease (dated by TCRdb to the early 2020s). In the paper's terms, the time point label means: persistent/refractory GD, antithyroid drugs over 5 years with positive TRAb. RNA was extracted from PBMCs in TRIzol for both TCR sequencing and RNA sequencing. Receptor amplification or capture employed multiplex PCR. Sequencing took place on an Illumina HiSeq 4000. TCR beta libraries were built with iRepertoire HTBI primers and Arm-PCR amplification of CDR3 regions. The public reads were reprocessed in TCRdb via fastp at Q25 and MiXCR, keeping in-frame beta chains. Merged by CDR3 protein, the rows form single entries marked with the most common genes and DNA. The sample data list a few hundred thousand distinct CDR3 sequences, and 23% of these were observed just once. The leading ten clones occupy around 30% of the sample.

Sequenced material: peripheral blood mononuclear cells (PBMCs), taken when the disease was refractory, from a patient treated with antithyroid drugs. Receptors were obtained from a woman aged 40 to 55 with Graves disease. Donor details come from another sample of the same person, matched by shared clones.

In this sample, this clonotype turned up a few times. The rearrangement links TRBV5-4 to TRBJ2-5, with D unclear. This CDR3 region has 14 residues. V lost 4 bases to trimming and J lost 2 bases, with 12 bases between them. The germline CDR1 and CDR2 sequences are SGHNT and YYREEE (reference sequence). The CDR3, as DNA: TGTGCCAGCAGCCTTGACACAGATCAAGAGACCCAGTACTTC. Protein sequence: CASSLDTDQETQYF.

In its sample, this clonotype was seen many times. The CDR3 nucleotides read TGTGCCAGCAGTTCTAGAGGGATTCACGAGCAGTACTTC. Its translation is CASSSRGIHEQYF. The chain uses TRBV2 and TRBJ2-7; TRBD2 might be the D (5 bases). Trimming removed 5 bases from V and 5 bases from J, with 13 bases in between. CDR3 length: 13 residues. Germline V gene sequence: CDR1 SNHLY, CDR2 FYNNEI.

The chain couples TRBV4-1 to TRBJ2-1, with TRBD1 identical over 7 bases. CDR3 length equals 17 residues. Trimming cost V 1 base and J 4 bases; bases outside gene matches: 10. Per germline, CDR1 MGHRA and CDR2 YSYEKL. The CDR3 region has the DNA TGCGCCAGCAGCCAAGTTCGAGGGGACAGAATTTACAATGAGCAGTTCTTC. Its translation: CASSQVRGDRIYNEQFF.

This clonotype was detected many times. The chain has TRBV27 and TRBJ1-2; 7 positions match TRBD1. The V segment lost 5 bases and the J segment 5 bases; nucleotides outside the gene matches: 5. CDR3 length equals 13 residues. Germline V gene lookup returns CDR1 MNHEY and CDR2 SMNVEV (reference sequence). In nucleotides, the CDR3 is TGTGCCAGCAGTAAGACAGGGAGGTATGGCTACACCTTC. It translates to CASSKTGRYGYTF.

Concerning this clonotype itself: A much larger clone is a single base away; this may be a read error. Given the absence of the conserved phenylalanine or tryptophan at the CDR3 end, a read error is likely. The chain uses TRBV2 and TRBJ2-7, with D possibly matching TRBD2 (5 bases). The V end lost 4 bases, the J end lost 6 bases, and 16 bases lay between the germline ends. There are 14 residues in the CDR3. Germline assignment: CDR1 SNHLY and CDR2 FYNNEI. CDR3 sequence: CASSVGLAQREQYL. CDR3 coding DNA: TGTGCCAGCAGTGTTGGGCTAGCACAACGCGAGCAGTACCTC.

This clonotype was recorded many times. The V call is TRBV12-3 or TRBV12-4, the J call TRBJ2-2, with D possibly being TRBD1 or TRBD2 (5 bases each). The CDR3 extends over 14 amino acids. Trimming shortened V by 8 bases and J by 4 bases, and 14 bases separated the two germline ends. The CDR3 loop reads CASRTMGVTGELFF. CDR3 nucleotides: TGTGCCAGCCGAACAATGGGGGTCACCGGGGAGCTGTTTTTT.

This chain joins TRBV2 and TRBJ2-3; D is unresolved. There are 14 residues in the CDR3. Trimming left V 4 bases short and J 2 bases short, with 10 bases between. From germline, CDR1 is SNHLY and CDR2 FYNNEI. The DNA for the CDR3 is TGTGCCAGCAGTGGGCACACCACCACAGATACGCAGTATTTT. This gives the protein CASSGHTTTDTQYF.

This rearrangement joins TRBV11-2 to TRBJ2-2; 11 bases are shared with TRBD2. The junction had 7 bases not matched to a gene; V was cut back by 7 bases and J by 3 bases. This CDR3 is built from 16 residues. Germline V gene data show CDR1 as SGHAT and CDR2 as FQNNGV. CDR3 sequence (DNA): TGTGCCAGCACAACCCTAGCGGGAGGTTACACCGGGGAGCTGTTTTTT. It specifies CASTTLAGGYTGELFF.